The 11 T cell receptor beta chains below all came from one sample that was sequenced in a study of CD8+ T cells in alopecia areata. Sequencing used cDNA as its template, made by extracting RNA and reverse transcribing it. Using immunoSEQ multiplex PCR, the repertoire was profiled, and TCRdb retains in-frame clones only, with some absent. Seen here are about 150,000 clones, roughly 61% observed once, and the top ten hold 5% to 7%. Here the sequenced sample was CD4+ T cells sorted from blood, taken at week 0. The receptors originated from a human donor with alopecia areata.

For the CDR3, the DNA is TGTGCCAGCAGTGATTCCGGGACAGGGTTCGTTCGCTATGGCTACACCTTC. Its protein is CASSDSGTGFVRYGYTF. The rearrangement joins TRBV2 to TRBJ1-2, with 9 bases matching TRBD1. CDR1 SNHLY and CDR2 FYNNEI come from the germline V gene. The CDR3 loop spans 17 amino acids. After removal of 3 bases from V and 4 bases from J, the junction contained 12 bases not matched to a gene.

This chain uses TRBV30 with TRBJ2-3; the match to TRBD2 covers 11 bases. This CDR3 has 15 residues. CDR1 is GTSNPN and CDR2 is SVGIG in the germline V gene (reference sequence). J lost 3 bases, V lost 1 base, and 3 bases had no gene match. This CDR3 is CAWSATSGGTDTQYF. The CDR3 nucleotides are TGTGCCTGGAGTGCCACTAGCGGGGGAACAGATACGCAGTATTTT.

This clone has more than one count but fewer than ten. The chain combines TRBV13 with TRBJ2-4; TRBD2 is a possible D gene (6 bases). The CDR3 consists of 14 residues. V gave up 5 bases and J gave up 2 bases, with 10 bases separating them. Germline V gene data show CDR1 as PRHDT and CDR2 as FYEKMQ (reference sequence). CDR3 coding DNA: TGTGCCAGCAGCCGGGGGAGGCCCAAAAACATTCAGTACTTC. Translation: CASSRGRPKNIQYF.

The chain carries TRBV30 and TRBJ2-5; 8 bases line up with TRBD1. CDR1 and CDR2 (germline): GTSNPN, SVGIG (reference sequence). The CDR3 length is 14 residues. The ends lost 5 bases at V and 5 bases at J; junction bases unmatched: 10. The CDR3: CAWGEDRAGETQYF. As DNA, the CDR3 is TGTGCCTGGGGGGAGGACAGGGCCGGGGAGACCCAGTACTTC.

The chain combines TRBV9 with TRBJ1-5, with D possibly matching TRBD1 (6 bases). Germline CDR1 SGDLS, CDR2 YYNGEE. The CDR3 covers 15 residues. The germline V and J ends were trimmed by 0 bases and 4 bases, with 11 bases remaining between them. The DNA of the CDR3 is TGTGCCAGCAGCGTAGGGACAGTAACTAATCAGCCCCAGCATTTT. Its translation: CASSVGTVTNQPQHF.

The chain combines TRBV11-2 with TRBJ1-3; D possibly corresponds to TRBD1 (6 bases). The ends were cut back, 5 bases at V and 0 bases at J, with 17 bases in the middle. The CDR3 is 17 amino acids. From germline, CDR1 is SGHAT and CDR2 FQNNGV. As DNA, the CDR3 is TGTGCCAGCAGCGCGACACCCACCAGGGGCTCTGGAAACACCATATATTTT. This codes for CASSATPTRGSGNTIYF.

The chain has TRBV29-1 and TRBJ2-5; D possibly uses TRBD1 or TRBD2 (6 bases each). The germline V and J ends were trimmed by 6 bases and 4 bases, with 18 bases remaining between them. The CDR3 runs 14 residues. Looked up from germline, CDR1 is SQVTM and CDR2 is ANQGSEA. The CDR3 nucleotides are TGCAGCGTCCGCGGGACACTCACGGGAGAGACCCAGTACTTC. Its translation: CSVRGTLTGETQYF. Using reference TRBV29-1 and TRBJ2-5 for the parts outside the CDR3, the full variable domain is SAVISQKPSRDICQRGTSLTIQCQVDSQVTMMFWYRQQPGQSLTLIATANQGSEATYESGFVIDKFPISRPNLTFSTLTVSNMSPEDSSIYLCSVRGTLTGETQYFGPGTRLLVL.

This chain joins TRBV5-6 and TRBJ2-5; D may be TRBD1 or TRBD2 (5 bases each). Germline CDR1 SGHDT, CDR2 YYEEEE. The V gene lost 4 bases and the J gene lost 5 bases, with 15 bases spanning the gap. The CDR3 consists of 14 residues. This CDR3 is CASSIGTQVETQYF. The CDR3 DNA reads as TGTGCCAGCAGCATCGGGACGCAGGTGGAGACCCAGTACTTC.

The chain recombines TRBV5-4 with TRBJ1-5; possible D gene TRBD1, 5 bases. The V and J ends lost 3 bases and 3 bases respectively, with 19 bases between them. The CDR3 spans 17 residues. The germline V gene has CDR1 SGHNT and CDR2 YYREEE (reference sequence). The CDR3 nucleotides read TGTGCCAGCAGCTCGGATGGGGTGGGGCACGTCAATCAGCCCCAGCATTTT. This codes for CASSSDGVGHVNQPQHF. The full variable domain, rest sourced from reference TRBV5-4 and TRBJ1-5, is ETGVTQSPTHLIKTRGQQVTLRCSSQSGHNTVSWYQQALGQGPQFIFQYYREEENGRGNFPPRFSGLQFPNYSSELNVNALELDDSALYLCASSSDGVGHVNQPQHFGDGTRLSIL.

The CDR3, as DNA: TGCAGCGTTGAAATCGGGTCTAGGGGAACCTTGATGTTCTTC. Its protein is CSVEIGSRGTLMFF. V and J are TRBV29-1 and TRBJ2-1, with a tentative D call TRBD1 (5 bases). The CDR3 has 14 amino acids. The germline V gene has CDR1 SQVTM and CDR2 ANQGSEA. Trimming took 2 bases from V and 15 from J, leaving 23 bases between them.

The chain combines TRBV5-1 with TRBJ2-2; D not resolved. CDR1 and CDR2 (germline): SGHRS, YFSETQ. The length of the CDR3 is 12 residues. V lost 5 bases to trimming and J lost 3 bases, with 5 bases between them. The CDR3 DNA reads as TGCGCCAGCAGGTGGGACACCGGGGAGCTGTTTTTT. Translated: CASRWDTGELFF.